This T cell receptor beta chain appears in the sequencing data of a study of TIL therapy for anti-PD-1-resistant metastatic lung cancer. Worth noting for this clone: Its antigen is still unknown.

This CDR3 is built from 12 residues. Trimming took 6 bases from V and 7 from J, leaving 12 bases between them. The germline gives CDR1 MDHEN, CDR2 SYDVKM. Time point indicated: pre-treatment sample, taken before nivolumab and TIL therapy. Study-wide results and caveats: Infused TIL clonotypes partially replaced the baseline blood repertoire, then decayed over months.

Sequencing used immunoSEQ v3. Clones were read by immunoSEQ multiplex PCR, and TCRdb kept only the in-frame ones, dropping some. This table holds approximately 50,000 clones, approximately 78% found once. The chain joins TRBV28 to TRBJ2-5; no clear D gene. The sequence was obtained from a person between 30 and 79 years old with non-small cell lung cancer. This specimen was blood, taken at baseline. DNA of the CDR3: TGTGCCAGCAGCCCCCCCCCGGGGACCCAGTACTTC. This sequence encodes CASSPPPGTQYF.